One sample yielded the 12 T cell receptor beta chains listed below, sequenced in a study of T cells in Graves' hyperthyroidism and ophthalmopathy (dated by TCRdb to the late 2010s). Libraries were constructed by multiplex PCR. TCRdb records Illumina HiSeq 2000 as the sequencer. Amplification of TCR beta CDR3 regions was carried out from RNA transcripts. The TCR CDR3 was subjected to a first round of RT-PCR using the HTBI primer set and the Qiagen OneStep RT-PCR kit. The public reads were quality trimmed at Q25 with fastp and then assembled into clones with MiXCR by TCRdb, keeping productive beta chains. One record per CDR3 amino acid sequence lists the most common genes and DNA. Present in this sample are 370,000 or so distinct CDR3 sequences, approximately 15% of which were seen just once. Of the sample, under 25% is held by the ten largest clones. Sequenced input: blood. Receptors were obtained from a man aged 30 to 39 with Graves' hyperthyroidism that later progressed to Graves' ophthalmopathy.

This clonotype was recorded only once. This clone may be a read error of a much larger clone one base away. This chain joins TRBV20-1 and TRBJ2-3; TRBD2 aligns across 9 bases. From germline, CDR1 is DFQATT and CDR2 SNEGSKA (reference sequence). V gave up 8 bases and J gave up 5 bases; unmatched junction bases: 11. CDR3 size: 14 residues. CDR3 sequence reads: CSNCGGASLDTQYF. CDR3 nucleotides: TGCAGTAATTGCGGGGGGGCCTCGCTAGATACGCAGTATTTT.

This clonotype was detected ten times or more. The chain joins TRBV2 to TRBJ2-7; 9 bases are shared with TRBD1. Per the germline V gene, CDR1 is SNHLY and CDR2 is FYNNEI. The junction had 6 bases not matched to a gene; V was cut back by 8 bases and J by 1 base. There are 14 residues in the CDR3. The CDR3 here is CASGIGQGSYEQYF. CDR3 DNA: TGTGCCAGCGGTATTGGACAGGGGTCCTACGAGCAGTACTTC.

Concerning this clonotype: The germline gene is not matched at one end of the junction; a read error may be the cause. The CDR3 DNA reads TGTGCCACCAGTGATTTGACCGGATGGAACGCCGGGGAGCTGTTTTTT. Amino acid sequence: CATSDLTGWNAGELFF. The J gene is TRBJ2-2, the V gene TRBV24-1; D not certain. Germline assignment: CDR1 KGHDR and CDR2 SFDVKD. There are 16 residues in the CDR3.

The chain recombines TRBV28 with TRBJ2-3; 7 bases line up with TRBD2. The ends lost 4 bases at V and 4 bases at J; junction bases unmatched: 11. The length of the CDR3 is 16 residues. CDR1 is MDHEN, CDR2 SYDVKM, per germline. The DNA of the CDR3 is TGTGCCAGCAGTTCCCGAGGAGCGGGGCCTTCAGATACGCAGTATTTT. Translated, it gives CASSSRGAGPSDTQYF.

This clonotype was counted at least ten times. The chain recombines TRBV30 with TRBJ1-1; D might be TRBD1 (5 bases). Trimming pared 4 bases from V and 5 bases from J, leaving 11 bases between. CDR1 and CDR2 (germline): GTSNPN, SVGIG (reference sequence). CDR3 length: 12 amino acids. CDR3 in amino acids: CAWNIRVTEAFF. CDR3 DNA: TGTGCCTGGAACATCAGGGTTACTGAAGCTTTCTTT. Supplemented by reference TRBV30 and TRBJ1-1, the full variable domain reads SQTIHQWPATLVQPVGSPLSLECTVEGTSNPNLYWYRQAAGRGLQLLFYSVGIGQISSEVPQNLSASRPQDRQFILSSKKLLLSDSGFYLCAWNIRVTEAFFGQGTRLTVV.

This clonotype has only a few counts. This chain uses TRBV9 with TRBJ2-3; 9 bases are a match to TRBD1. V shed 3 bases and J 2 bases; nucleotides not matched to a gene: 7. This CDR3 has 16 residues. Germline CDR1 is SGDLS and CDR2 is YYNGEE. The CDR3 sequence: CASSGHRGHTTDTQYF. In DNA form, the CDR3 reads TGTGCCAGCAGCGGCCACAGGGGGCACACCACAGATACGCAGTATTTT.

This clonotype was seen repeatedly, ten times or more. This chain connects TRBV7-8 to TRBJ2-3; 16 bases are a match to TRBD2. The CDR3 is made up of 16 amino acids. CDR1 and CDR2 from the germline V gene are SGHVS and FQNEAQ. The trim removed 5 bases at V and 4 bases at J, leaving 3 bases unmatched. The DNA of the CDR3 is TGTGCCAGCAGCCCCGGGACTAGCGGGGGGGCAGATACGCAGTATTTT. Translated: CASSPGTSGGADTQYF.

V gene TRBV28 combines with J gene TRBJ2-5; TRBD2 might be the D (5 bases). The CDR3 has 12 amino acids. The V gene's germline CDR1 is MDHEN and CDR2 SYDVKM. The ends were cut back, 11 bases at V and 0 bases at J, with 10 bases in the middle. The chain's CDR3 is CASEGNQETQYF. The CDR3 bases are TGTGCCTCCGAGGGCAACCAAGAGACCCAGTACTTC.

This clonotype was found many times. CDR3 amino acids: CASGFHSGPDYGYTF. The CDR3 DNA reads TGTGCTAGTGGTTTTCACTCCGGGCCAGACTATGGCTACACCTTC. J is TRBJ1-2 and V is TRBV12-5; D gene unclear. CDR1 and CDR2 from the germline V gene are LGHNT and FRNRAP. This CDR3 is 15 amino acids long. V lost 3 bases to trimming and J lost 3 bases, with 14 bases between them.

This clonotype was observed at least ten times. The rearrangement uses TRBV24-1 and TRBJ2-5, with 9 nucleotides matching TRBD1. Germline V CDR1 and CDR2: KGHDR, SFDVKD. V was clipped by 3 bases and J by 5 bases; unmatched bases: 12. The CDR3 runs to 17 residues. The CDR3 coding sequence is TGTGCCACCAGTGATCAAAAACCGGGACAGGGATCCGAGACCCAGTACTTC. It encodes CATSDQKPGQGSETQYF.

The sample holds a few counts of this clonotype. This sequence joins TRBV20-1 and TRBJ2-7, with D hard to call. This CDR3 has 13 amino acids. The V end lost 1 base, the J end lost 0 bases, and 7 bases lay between the germline ends. CDR1 is DFQATT and CDR2 is SNEGSKA in the germline V gene (reference sequence). CDR3 region: CSARGSGSYEQYF. The DNA for the CDR3 is TGCAGTGCTAGAGGGTCAGGCTCCTACGAGCAGTACTTC.

This clonotype has just a few counts. The rearrangement joins TRBV2 to TRBJ2-5, with no clear D. This CDR3 has 8 amino acids. Germline CDR1 is SNHLY and CDR2 is FYNNEI. V gave up 8 bases and J gave up 10 bases, with 5 bases separating them. CDR3 in amino acids: CASELQYF. CDR3 nucleotide sequence: TGTGCCAGCGAACTCCAGTACTTC.